The 17 T cell receptor beta chains in this list originate from one sample, sequenced in a study of blood T cell repertoires in COVID-19. Clones were sequenced by immunoSEQ multiplex PCR, and TCRdb holds only the in-frame ones, with some missing. The repertoire includes tens of thousands of clones, 88% of them detected once, and 3% to 3.5% sits in the top ten. Sequencing was done on a sample of peripheral blood. Every receptor here comes from a human donor in a cohort sampled during active COVID-19.

The CDR3 spells CASSQTSGVNTGELFF. The CDR3 DNA is TGTGCCAGCTCACAAACTAGCGGAGTGAACACCGGGGAGCTGTTTTTT. The chain joins TRBV18 to TRBJ2-2; 8 bases map to TRBD2. Germline V gives CDR1 KGHSH, CDR2 LQKENI. The ends lost 4 bases at V and 1 base at J; junction bases unmatched: 5. CDR3 size: 16 residues.

V gene TRBV5-4 combines with J gene TRBJ1-2; 8 bases agree with TRBD1. V lost 3 bases and J lost 3; bases outside the gene matches: 4. The CDR3 contains 14 residues. The germline V gene has CDR1 SGHNT and CDR2 YYREEE (reference sequence). CDR3: CASSSGGADYGYTF. The CDR3 nucleotides are TGTGCCAGCAGCTCAGGGGGCGCTGACTATGGCTACACCTTC. The entire variable domain, with the rest obtained from reference TRBV5-4 and TRBJ1-2, is as follows: ETGVTQSPTHLIKTRGQQVTLRCSSQSGHNTVSWYQQALGQGPQFIFQYYREEENGRGNFPPRFSGLQFPNYSSELNVNALELDDSALYLCASSSGGADYGYTFGSGTRLTVV.

The chain links TRBV2 to TRBJ1-3; tentatively, D is TRBD1 (5 bases). The CDR3 contains 13 residues. Trimming shortened V by 6 bases and J by 0 bases, and 6 bases separated the two germline ends. From germline, CDR1 is SNHLY and CDR2 FYNNEI. CDR3 protein: CASRTDSGNTIYF. The DNA for the CDR3 is TGTGCCAGCAGGACAGACTCTGGAAACACCATATATTTT.

This clone was observed a single time. The rearrangement joins TRBV5-1 to TRBJ2-5; tentatively, D is TRBD2 (7 bases). Germline V gene sequence: CDR1 SGHRS, CDR2 YFSETQ. The CDR3 length is 15 residues. Trimming took off 2 bases at V and 5 bases at J, with 16 bases between the two ends. CDR3 in DNA: TGCGCCAGCAGCTTCAGCGGGGACACGGGGGAGACCCAGTACTTC. Its translation is CASSFSGDTGETQYF.

This chain joins TRBV5-1 and TRBJ1-6; 7 nucleotides agree with TRBD1. In germline, CDR1 is SGHRS, CDR2 YFSETQ. V lost 9 bases to trimming and J lost 7 bases; unmatched junction nucleotides: 7. The CDR3 has 13 amino acids. This CDR3 reads CATQRDRNSPLHF. The CDR3 bases are TGCGCCACCCAACGGGACAGAAATTCACCCCTCCACTTT. Drawing the rest from reference TRBV5-1 and TRBJ1-6, the complete variable domain is KAGVTQTPRYLIKTRGQQVTLSCSPISGHRSVSWYQQTPGQGLQFLFEYFSETQRNKGNFPGRFSGRQFSNSRSEMNVSTLELGDSALYLCATQRDRNSPLHFGNGTRLTVT.

The genes are TRBV19 and TRBJ2-7; D is possibly TRBD2 (5 bases). CDR1 and CDR2 from the germline V gene are LNHDA and SQIVND (reference sequence). V was trimmed by 3 bases and J by 7 bases, leaving 13 bases between them. There are 13 residues in the CDR3. The CDR3 spells CASSIDREREQYF. The CDR3 DNA reads TGTGCCAGTAGTATCGATCGGGAACGGGAGCAGTACTTC.

The rearrangement uses TRBV5-6 and TRBJ2-3; D might be TRBD2 (6 bases). The germline V and J ends were trimmed by 3 bases and 4 bases, with 15 bases remaining between them. Per the germline V gene, CDR1 is SGHDT and CDR2 is YYEEEE. This CDR3 has 15 amino acids. The CDR3 bases are TGTGCCAGCAGCTACCTAACTAGCTCCCCAGATACGCAGTATTTT. Its translation is CASSYLTSSPDTQYF.

J is TRBJ2-1 and V is TRBV5-4; 12 bases map to TRBD2. CDR3 size: 14 residues. The V and J ends lost 5 bases and 4 bases, in that order; junction bases with no gene match: 1. CDR1 is SGHNT, CDR2 YYREEE, per germline (reference sequence). CDR3 loop: CASRTSGRYNEQFF. CDR3 sequence (DNA): TGTGCCAGCAGAACTAGCGGGAGGTACAATGAGCAGTTCTTC.

This sequence joins TRBV5-1 and TRBJ2-7; D might be TRBD1 (5 bases). This CDR3 is built from 13 residues. V was clipped by 0 bases and J by 3 bases, with 7 bases between them. Germline-derived CDR1 and CDR2 are SGHRS and YFSETQ. Written as DNA, the CDR3 is TGCGCCAGCAGCTTGGGCAGGGACTACGAGCAGTACTTC. It yields the protein CASSLGRDYEQYF.

The rearrangement links TRBV18 to TRBJ1-1; 7 nucleotides match TRBD1. There are 13 residues in the CDR3. Per germline, CDR1 KGHSH and CDR2 LQKENI. The trim removed 2 bases at V and 4 bases at J, leaving 1 base unmatched. The CDR3 nucleotides are TGTGCCAGCTCACCATCAGGGGGCACTGAAGCTTTCTTT. Protein sequence: CASSPSGGTEAFF.

This chain uses TRBV7-2 with TRBJ2-7; 10 nucleotides align to TRBD1. Germline lookup yields CDR1 SGHTA and CDR2 FQGNSA. The ends lost 5 bases at V and 2 bases at J; junction bases unmatched: 3. CDR3 length: 14 residues. The CDR3, as DNA: TGTGCCAGCAGCACGGGACAGGGGCCCTACGAGCAGTACTTC. This translates into CASSTGQGPYEQYF.

The V call is TRBV25-1, the J call TRBJ1-1; 8 bases fit TRBD1. This CDR3 region has 13 residues. The germline V gene has CDR1 MGHDK and CDR2 SYGVNS. V was clipped by 1 base and J by 8 bases; unmatched bases: 3. Here the CDR3 DNA reads TGTGCCAGCAGTGAATTTACAGGGGGGGAAGCTTTCTTT. Its protein product is CASSEFTGGEAFF.

The chain combines TRBV30 with TRBJ2-7; 9 bases are shared with TRBD1. Unmatched junction bases numbered 9, after V lost 5 bases and J lost 7 bases. Germline V CDR1 and CDR2: GTSNPN, SVGIG (reference sequence). This CDR3 is 13 amino acids long. The CDR3: CAWAIGTGLEQYF. CDR3 coding DNA: TGTGCCTGGGCTATAGGGACAGGGCTGGAGCAGTACTTC. The full variable domain, rest sourced from reference TRBV30 and TRBJ2-7, is SQTIHQWPATLVQPVGSPLSLECTVEGTSNPNLYWYRQAAGRGLQLLFYSVGIGQISSEVPQNLSASRPQDRQFILSSKKLLLSDSGFYLCAWAIGTGLEQYFGPGTRLTVT.

This rearrangement joins TRBV18 to TRBJ2-1, with TRBD1 identical over 11 bases. V gave up 3 bases and J gave up 6 bases; unmatched junction bases: 4. CDR1 KGHSH and CDR2 LQKENI come from the germline V gene. The CDR3 runs 15 residues. This chain's CDR3 is CASSPGTGGPNEQFF. CDR3 bases: TGTGCCAGCTCACCCGGGACAGGGGGGCCCAATGAGCAGTTCTTC.

V and J are TRBV18 and TRBJ1-3; D call uncertain. Germline V gene lookup returns CDR1 KGHSH and CDR2 LQKENI. The CDR3 sequence is 14 residues long. Trimming shortened V by 6 bases and J by 3 bases, and 12 bases separated the two germline ends. CDR3 loop: CASSSGGVGNTIYF. Written as DNA, the CDR3 is TGTGCCAGCTCTTCGGGCGGGGTTGGAAACACCATATATTTT.

This chain joins TRBV29-1 and TRBJ2-5; the D gene is possibly TRBD1 (5 bases). The ends were cut back, 7 bases at V and 5 bases at J, with 20 bases in the middle. This CDR3 has 14 residues. From germline, CDR1 is SQVTM and CDR2 ANQGSEA. CDR3 in DNA: TGCAGCGCCGGATCCACCAGGGTCGGGGAGACCCAGTACTTC. Its translation is CSAGSTRVGETQYF. Drawing the rest from reference TRBV29-1 and TRBJ2-5, the complete variable domain is SAVISQKPSRDICQRGTSLTIQCQVDSQVTMMFWYRQQPGQSLTLIATANQGSEATYESGFVIDKFPISRPNLTFSTLTVSNMSPEDSSIYLCSAGSTRVGETQYFGPGTRLLVL.

The rearrangement links TRBV3-1 (or the pseudogene TRBV3-2) to TRBJ1-5; the D is unclear. This CDR3 spans 13 amino acids. With 3 bases removed from V and 5 bases from J, the gap between germline ends came to 8 bases. Germline CDR1 reads LGHDT; CDR2 reads YNNKEL (reference sequence). The CDR3 region has the DNA TGTGCCAGCAGCCAGACGGGTTATCAGCCCCAGCATTTT. Amino acids: CASSQTGYQPQHF.